This TCR beta chain is drawn from a study of T cell responses to AZD1222 COVID-19 vaccine. Notes on the study in general: Spike-wide vaccine-associated CD4 TCRs dominated at 160-218 and 743-854. Repertoire sampling was restricted to post-peak T cell response timepoints. Donors were mostly white British, more females; clonal diversity possibly underestimated.

To note about this clone: Its antigen remains unidentified.

Germline CDR1 SGHDT, CDR2 YYEEEE. The CDR3 is 15 residues long. V dropped 4 bases and J dropped 8; count of bases not matched to a gene: 12. Only in-frame clones appear in the TCRdb table, and some are missing; sequencing was by immunoSEQ multiplex PCR. The sample has about 100,000 clones; more than 85% are singletons. Sequenced here: peripheral blood, sampled 28 days after the second AZD1222 dose. J is TRBJ1-2 and V is TRBV5-6, with TRBD1 identical over 9 bases. The clonotype comes from an adult who received the AZD1222 COVID-19 vaccine. DNA for the CDR3: TGTGCCAGCAGCCTCACAGGGGGCGCAAATATGGGCTACACCTTC. Protein product: CASSLTGGANMGYTF.